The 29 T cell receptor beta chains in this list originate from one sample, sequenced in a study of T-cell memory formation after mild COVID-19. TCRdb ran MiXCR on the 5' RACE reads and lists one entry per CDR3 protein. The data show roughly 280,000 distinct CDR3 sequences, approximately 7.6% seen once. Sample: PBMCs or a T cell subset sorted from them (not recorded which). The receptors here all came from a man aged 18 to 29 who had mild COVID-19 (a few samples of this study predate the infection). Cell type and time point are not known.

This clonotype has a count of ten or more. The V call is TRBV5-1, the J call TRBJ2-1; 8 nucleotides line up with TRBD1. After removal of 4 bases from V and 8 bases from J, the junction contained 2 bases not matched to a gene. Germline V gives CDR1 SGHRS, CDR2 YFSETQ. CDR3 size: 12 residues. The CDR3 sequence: CASSQDRDEQFF. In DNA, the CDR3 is TGCGCCAGCAGCCAGGACAGGGATGAGCAGTTCTTC. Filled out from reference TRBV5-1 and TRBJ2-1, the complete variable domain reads KAGVTQTPRYLIKTRGQQVTLSCSPISGHRSVSWYQQTPGQGLQFLFEYFSETQRNKGNFPGRFSGRQFSNSRSEMNVSTLELGDSALYLCASSQDRDEQFFGPGTRLTVL.

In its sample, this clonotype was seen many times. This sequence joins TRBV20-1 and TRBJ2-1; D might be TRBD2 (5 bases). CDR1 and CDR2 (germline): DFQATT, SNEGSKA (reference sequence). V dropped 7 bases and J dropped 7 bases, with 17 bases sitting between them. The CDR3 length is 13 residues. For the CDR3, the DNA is TGCAGTGTTGGAGGCATCCCCGCGAATGAGCAGTTCTTC. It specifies CSVGGIPANEQFF.

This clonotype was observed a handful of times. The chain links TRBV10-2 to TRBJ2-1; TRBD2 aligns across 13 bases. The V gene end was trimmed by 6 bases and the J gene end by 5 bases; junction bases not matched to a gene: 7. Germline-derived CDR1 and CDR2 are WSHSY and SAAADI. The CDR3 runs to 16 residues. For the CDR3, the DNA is TGCGCCAGCAGGGGGGGACTAGCGGGGTTTAACAATGAGCAGTTCTTC. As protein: CASRGGLAGFNNEQFF.

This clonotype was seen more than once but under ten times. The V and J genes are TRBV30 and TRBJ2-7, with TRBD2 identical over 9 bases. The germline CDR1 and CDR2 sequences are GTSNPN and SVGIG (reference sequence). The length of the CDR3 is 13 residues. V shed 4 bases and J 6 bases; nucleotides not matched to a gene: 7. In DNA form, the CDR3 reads TGTGCCTGGATGGGGCGGGGGGGCCTCGAGCAGTACTTC. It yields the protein CAWMGRGGLEQYF.

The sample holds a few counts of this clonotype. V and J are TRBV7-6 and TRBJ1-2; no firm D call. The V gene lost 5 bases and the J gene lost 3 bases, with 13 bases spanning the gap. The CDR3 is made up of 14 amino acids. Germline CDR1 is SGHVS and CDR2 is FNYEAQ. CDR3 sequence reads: CASSPESGDYGYTF. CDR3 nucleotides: TGTGCCAGCAGCCCAGAGAGCGGAGACTATGGCTACACCTTC.

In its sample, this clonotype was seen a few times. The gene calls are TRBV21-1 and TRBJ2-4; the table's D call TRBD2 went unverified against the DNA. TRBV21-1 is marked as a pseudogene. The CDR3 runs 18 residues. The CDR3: CASSRLAGGPTAKNIQYF. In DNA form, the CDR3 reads TGTGCCAGCAGCAGACTAGCGGGGGGGCCTACGGCCAAAAACATTCAGTACTTC.

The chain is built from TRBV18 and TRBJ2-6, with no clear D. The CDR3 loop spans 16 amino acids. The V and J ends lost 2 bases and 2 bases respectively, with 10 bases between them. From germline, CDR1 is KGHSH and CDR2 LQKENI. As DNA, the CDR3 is TGTGCCAGCTCACCAGTCCCGGGTGCTGGGGCCAACGTCCTGACTTTC. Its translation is CASSPVPGAGANVLTF.

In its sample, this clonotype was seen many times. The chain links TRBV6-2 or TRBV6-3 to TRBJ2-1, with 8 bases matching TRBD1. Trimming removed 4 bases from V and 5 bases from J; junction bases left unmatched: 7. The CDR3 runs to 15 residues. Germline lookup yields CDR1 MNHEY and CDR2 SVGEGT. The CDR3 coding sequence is TGTGCCAGCAGTTCGGGACAGGCCCCTGACAATGAGCAGTTCTTC. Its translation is CASSSGQAPDNEQFF.

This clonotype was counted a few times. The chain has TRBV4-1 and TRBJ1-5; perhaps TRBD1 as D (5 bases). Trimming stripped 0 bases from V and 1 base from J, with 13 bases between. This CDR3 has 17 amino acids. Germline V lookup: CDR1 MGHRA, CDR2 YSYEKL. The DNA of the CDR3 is TGCGCCAGCAGCCAAGATGCAGGGCAACTGAGCAATCAGCCCCAGCATTTT. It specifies CASSQDAGQLSNQPQHF.

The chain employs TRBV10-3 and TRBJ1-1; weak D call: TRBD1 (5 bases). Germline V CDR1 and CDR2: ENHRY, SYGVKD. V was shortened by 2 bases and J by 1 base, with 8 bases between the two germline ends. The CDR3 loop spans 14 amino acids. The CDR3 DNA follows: TGTGCCATCAGTGAGGGACACTGGAACACTGAAGCTTTCTTT. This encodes CAISEGHWNTEAFF.

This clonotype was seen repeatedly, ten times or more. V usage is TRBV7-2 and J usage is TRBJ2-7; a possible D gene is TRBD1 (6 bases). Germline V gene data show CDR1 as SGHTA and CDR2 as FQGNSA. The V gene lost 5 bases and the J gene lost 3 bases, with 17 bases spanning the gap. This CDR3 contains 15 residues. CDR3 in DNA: TGTGCCAGCAGCCTGCAGGGGAAATCTAGCTACGAGCAGTACTTC. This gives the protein CASSLQGKSSYEQYF.

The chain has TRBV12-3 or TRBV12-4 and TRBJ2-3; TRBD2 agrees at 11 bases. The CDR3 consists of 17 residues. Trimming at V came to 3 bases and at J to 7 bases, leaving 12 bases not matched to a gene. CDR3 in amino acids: CASSFYELAGALNTQYF. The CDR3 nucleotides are TGTGCCAGCAGTTTTTATGAACTAGCGGGGGCCTTAAATACGCAGTATTTT.

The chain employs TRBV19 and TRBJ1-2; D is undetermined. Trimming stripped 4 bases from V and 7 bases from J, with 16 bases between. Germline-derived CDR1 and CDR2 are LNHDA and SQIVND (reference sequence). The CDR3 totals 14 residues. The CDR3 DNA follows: TGTGCCAGTAGTACGAGGGCAGGATTGAGTGGCTACACCTTC. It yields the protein CASSTRAGLSGYTF.

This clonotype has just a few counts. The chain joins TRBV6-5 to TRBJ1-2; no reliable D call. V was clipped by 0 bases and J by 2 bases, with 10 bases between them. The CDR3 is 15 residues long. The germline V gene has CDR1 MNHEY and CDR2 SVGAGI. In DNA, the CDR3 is TGTGCCAGCAGTTACTCCCGAGCCCTAAACTATGGCTACACCTTC. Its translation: CASSYSRALNYGYTF.

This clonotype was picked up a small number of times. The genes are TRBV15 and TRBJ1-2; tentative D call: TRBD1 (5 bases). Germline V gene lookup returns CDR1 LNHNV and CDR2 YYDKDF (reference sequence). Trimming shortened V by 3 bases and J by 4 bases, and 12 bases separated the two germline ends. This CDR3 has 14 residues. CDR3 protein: CATSREDRSYGYTF. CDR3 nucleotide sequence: TGTGCCACCAGCAGGGAAGACAGAAGCTATGGCTACACCTTC.

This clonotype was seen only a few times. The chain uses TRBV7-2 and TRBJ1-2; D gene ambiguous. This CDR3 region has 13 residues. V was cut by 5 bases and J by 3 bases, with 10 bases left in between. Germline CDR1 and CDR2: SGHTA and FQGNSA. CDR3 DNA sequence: TGTGCCAGCAGCCGAGCAGGCCACTATGGCTACACCTTC. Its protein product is CASSRAGHYGYTF. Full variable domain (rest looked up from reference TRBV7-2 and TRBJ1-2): GAGVSQSPSNKVTEKGKDVELRCDPISGHTALYWYRQSLGQGLEFLIYFQGNSAPDKSGLPSDRFSAERTGGSVSTLTIQRTQQEDSAVYLCASSRAGHYGYTFGSGTRLTVV.

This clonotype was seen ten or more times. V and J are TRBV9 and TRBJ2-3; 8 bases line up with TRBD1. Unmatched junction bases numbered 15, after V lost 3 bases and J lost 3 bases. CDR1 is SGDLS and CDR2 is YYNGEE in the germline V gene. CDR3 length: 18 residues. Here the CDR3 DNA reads TGTGCCAGCAGCGCAGGTCTCCTCGGCAGGGGGCAAACAGATACGCAGTATTTT. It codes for CASSAGLLGRGQTDTQYF.

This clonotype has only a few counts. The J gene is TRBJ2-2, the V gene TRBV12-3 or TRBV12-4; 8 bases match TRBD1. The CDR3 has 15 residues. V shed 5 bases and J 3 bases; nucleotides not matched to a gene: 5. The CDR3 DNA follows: TGTGCCAGCAGTCCTGGACAGGGAGACACCGGGGAGCTGTTTTTT. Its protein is CASSPGQGDTGELFF.

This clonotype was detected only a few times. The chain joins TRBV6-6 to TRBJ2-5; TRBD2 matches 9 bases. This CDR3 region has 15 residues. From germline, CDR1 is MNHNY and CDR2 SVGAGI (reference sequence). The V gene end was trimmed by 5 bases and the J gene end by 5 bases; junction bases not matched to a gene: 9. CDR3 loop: CASSHLAGAGETQYF. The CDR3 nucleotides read TGTGCCAGCAGTCACTTAGCGGGGGCAGGGGAGACCCAGTACTTC.

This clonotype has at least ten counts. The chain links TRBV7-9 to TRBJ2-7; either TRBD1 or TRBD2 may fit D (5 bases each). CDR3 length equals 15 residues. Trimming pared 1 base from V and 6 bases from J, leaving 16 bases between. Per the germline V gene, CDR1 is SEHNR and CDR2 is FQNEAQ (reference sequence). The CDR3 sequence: CASSLVRGPLGEQYV. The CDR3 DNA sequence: TGTGCCAGCAGCTTAGTTAGGGGCCCACTAGGCGAGCAGTACGTC.

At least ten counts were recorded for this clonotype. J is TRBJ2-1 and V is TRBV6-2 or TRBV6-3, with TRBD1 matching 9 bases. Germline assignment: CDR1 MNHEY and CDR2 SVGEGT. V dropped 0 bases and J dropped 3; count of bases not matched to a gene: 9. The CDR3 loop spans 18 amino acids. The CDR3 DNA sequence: TGTGCCAGCAGTTACTCGAGTCTCGGACAGGGGAACTACAATGAGCAGTTCTTC. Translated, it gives CASSYSSLGQGNYNEQFF.

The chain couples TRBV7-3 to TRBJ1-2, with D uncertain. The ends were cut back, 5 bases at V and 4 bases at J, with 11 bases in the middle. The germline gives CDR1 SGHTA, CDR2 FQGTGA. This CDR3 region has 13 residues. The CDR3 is CASSAGIGYGYTF. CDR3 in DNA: TGTGCCAGCAGCGCCGGAATTGGCTATGGCTACACCTTC.

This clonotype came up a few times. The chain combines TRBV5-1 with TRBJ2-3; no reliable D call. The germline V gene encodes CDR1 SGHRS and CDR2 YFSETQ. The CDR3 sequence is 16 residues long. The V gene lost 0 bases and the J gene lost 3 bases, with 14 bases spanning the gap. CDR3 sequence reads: CASSLDAGPTTDTQYF. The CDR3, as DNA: TGCGCCAGCAGCTTGGATGCAGGCCCAACGACAGATACGCAGTATTTT.

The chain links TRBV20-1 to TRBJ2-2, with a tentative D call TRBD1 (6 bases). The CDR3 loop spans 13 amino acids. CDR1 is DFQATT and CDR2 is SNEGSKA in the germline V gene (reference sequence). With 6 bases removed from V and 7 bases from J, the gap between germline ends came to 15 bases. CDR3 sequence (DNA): TGCAGTGCGGGTCAGGGGTCTGGCGGGGAGCTGTTTTTT. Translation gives CSAGQGSGGELFF.

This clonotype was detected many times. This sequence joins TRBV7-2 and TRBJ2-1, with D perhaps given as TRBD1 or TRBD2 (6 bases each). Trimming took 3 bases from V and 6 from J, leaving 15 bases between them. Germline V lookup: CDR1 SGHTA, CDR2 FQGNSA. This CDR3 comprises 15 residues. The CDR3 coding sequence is TGTGCCAGCAGCTTCCGAGGGGGAGGATTCAATGAGCAGTTCTTC. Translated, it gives CASSFRGGGFNEQFF.

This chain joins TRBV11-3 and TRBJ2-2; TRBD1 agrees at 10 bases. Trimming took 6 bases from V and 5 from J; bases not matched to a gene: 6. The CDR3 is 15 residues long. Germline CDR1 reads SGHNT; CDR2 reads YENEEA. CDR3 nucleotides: TGTGCCAGCAGTGCGGGGACAGGGGTAACCGGGGAGCTGTTTTTT. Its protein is CASSAGTGVTGELFF.

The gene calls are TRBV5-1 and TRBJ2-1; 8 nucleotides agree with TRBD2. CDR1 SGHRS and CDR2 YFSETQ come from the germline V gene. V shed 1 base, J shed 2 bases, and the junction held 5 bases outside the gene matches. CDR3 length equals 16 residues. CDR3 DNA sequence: TGCGCCAGCAGCTTGACCGGGGGGGCCGCCTACAATGAGCAGTTCTTC. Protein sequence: CASSLTGGAAYNEQFF.

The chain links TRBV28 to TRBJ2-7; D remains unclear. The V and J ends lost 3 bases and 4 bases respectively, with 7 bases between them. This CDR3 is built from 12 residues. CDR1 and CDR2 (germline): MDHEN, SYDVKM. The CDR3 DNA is TGTGCCAGCAGTTTCGGGCGGTACGAGCAGTACGTC. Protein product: CASSFGRYEQYV.

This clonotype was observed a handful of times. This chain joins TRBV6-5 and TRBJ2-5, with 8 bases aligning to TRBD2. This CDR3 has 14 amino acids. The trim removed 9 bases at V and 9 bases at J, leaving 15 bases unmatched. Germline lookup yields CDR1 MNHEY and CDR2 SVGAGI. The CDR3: CASRGLAGPGAQYF. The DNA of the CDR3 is TGTGCCAGTCGGGGGCTAGCGGGTCCCGGAGCCCAGTACTTC.